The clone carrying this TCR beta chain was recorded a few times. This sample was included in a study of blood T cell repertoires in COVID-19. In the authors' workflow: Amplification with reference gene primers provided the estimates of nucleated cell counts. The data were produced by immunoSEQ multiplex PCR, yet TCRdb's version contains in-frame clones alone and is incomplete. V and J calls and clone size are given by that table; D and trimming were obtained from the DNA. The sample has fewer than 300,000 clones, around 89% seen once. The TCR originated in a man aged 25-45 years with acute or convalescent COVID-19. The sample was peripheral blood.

This chain's CDR3 is CASGNLGTDYGYTF. As DNA, the CDR3 is TGTGCCAGCGGGAACCTTGGGACAGACTATGGCTACACCTTC. The V call is TRBV7-9, the J call TRBJ1-2; 7 bases are a match to TRBD1. The CDR3 totals 14 residues. Germline lookup yields CDR1 SEHNR and CDR2 FQNEAQ (reference sequence). Trimming cost V 8 bases and J 3 bases; bases outside gene matches: 9.